This TCR beta chain came from a study of blood T cells in healthy people across ages. A second about 7 to 11 cycle PCR used barcoded and J-beta primers. Each cDNA molecule, via a template-switch adaptor with 12 random nucleotides, was tagged. Individual samples furnished no less than 2.5 million CDR3-containing paired-end reads apiece. TCRdb processed the 5' RACE reads anew with MiXCR; each CDR3 protein has one entry. The table includes roughly 800,000 distinct CDR3 sequences, 58% detected once. Regarding this clonotype: Its antigen is still unknown.

Study observations and caveats: Correlation between TCR beta diversity and naive T cell percentage was strong.

Extracted total RNA amounted to at least 5.5 micrograms for each sample. The germline V gene has CDR1 SGDLS and CDR2 YYNGEE. V gave up 5 bases and J gave up 10 bases; unmatched junction bases: 9. This CDR3 contains 14 residues. The rearrangement links TRBV9 to TRBJ2-1, with 10 bases matching TRBD2. Sample: blood. This TCR was recovered from a man aged 30-40 years in good health. The CDR3 region has the DNA TGTGCCAGCAGTACCGGGACTAGCGTATACGAGCAGTTCTTC. As protein: CASSTGTSVYEQFF.